The 4 T cell receptor beta chains listed next were all sequenced from one sample in a study of T-cell reconstitution after alpha-beta-depleted transplantation in children. For TCRbeta, the library was prepared with unique molecular identifiers. TCRdb used MiXCR to reprocess the PCR reads, holding one entry per CDR3 protein. In the table there are hundreds of thousands of distinct CDR3 sequences, 8.2% of which are singletons. The specimen was PBMCs, mostly from graft donor cells, collected 180 days after TCRalphabeta/CD19-depleted stem cell transplant. The receptors stem from a male patient younger than 18 who had a stem cell transplant for acute lymphoblastic leukemia, so the T cells may come from the graft donor.

This clonotype was recorded many times. The J gene is TRBJ2-3, the V gene TRBV5-1, with 10 bases fitting TRBD1. Trimming took 0 bases from V and 5 from J; bases not matched to a gene: 3. The CDR3 has 15 residues. From germline, CDR1 is SGHRS and CDR2 YFSETQ. The CDR3 here is CASSLEGDRGDTQYF. In DNA, the CDR3 is TGCGCCAGCAGCTTGGAAGGGGACAGGGGAGATACGCAGTATTTT.

This clonotype was detected ten times or more. The genes are TRBV29-1 and TRBJ2-5; maybe TRBD2 (6 bases). V was trimmed by 1 base and J by 2 bases, leaving 8 bases between them. The V gene's germline CDR1 is SQVTM and CDR2 ANQGSEA. CDR3 size: 13 residues. Here the CDR3 reads CSVEGGLQETQYF. CDR3 bases: TGCAGCGTTGAAGGTGGACTACAAGAGACCCAGTACTTC.

This clonotype showed up many times. The chain is built from TRBV5-1 and TRBJ2-3; 7 positions match TRBD1. The V gene's germline CDR1 is SGHRS and CDR2 YFSETQ. V lost 4 bases, J lost 4 bases, and 9 bases stayed unmatched. CDR3 length equals 15 residues. CDR3 sequence: CASSGLDRSPDTQYF. The CDR3 nucleotides are TGCGCCAGCAGCGGCCTGGACAGGTCACCAGATACGCAGTATTTT.

The sample holds many counts of this clonotype. The chain has TRBV12-3 or TRBV12-4 and TRBJ2-5; D perhaps matches TRBD2 (5 bases). Trimming took 7 bases from V and 2 from J, leaving 17 bases between them. The length of the CDR3 is 15 residues. CDR3 nucleotides: TGTGCCAGCACCGCCAATCCGAGGGAGCAAGAGACCCAGTACTTC. Protein sequence: CASTANPREQETQYF.